Below are 16 T cell receptor beta chains sequenced from a single sample in a study of CD8+ T cells in alopecia areata. RNA was extracted and reverse transcribed into cDNA as the sequencing template. Repertoires were generated with immunoSEQ multiplex PCR, while TCRdb's copy carries only in-frame clones and drops some. Of 170,000 or so clones listed, about 60% are singletons. The sample's treatment: oral pan-JAK inhibitor, 5-10 mg twice daily. The sequences come from CD8+ T cells sorted from blood, collected at week 24, from a patient treated with tofacitinib. The receptors come from a human donor with alopecia areata.

V gene TRBV9 combines with J gene TRBJ1-5; D remains unclear. Trimming took off 0 bases at V and 4 bases at J, with 11 bases between the two ends. The length of the CDR3 is 15 residues. Per the germline V gene, CDR1 is SGDLS and CDR2 is YYNGEE. In DNA form, the CDR3 reads TGTGCCAGCAGCGTAGGCGTAGGAGGGAATCAGCCCCAGCATTTT. Amino acid sequence: CASSVGVGGNQPQHF.

V and J are TRBV4-1 and TRBJ2-5; 12 nucleotides agree with TRBD1. The length of the CDR3 is 16 residues. The junction had 4 bases not matched to a gene; V was cut back by 0 bases and J by 5 bases. Germline-derived CDR1 and CDR2 are MGHRA and YSYEKL. CDR3 sequence (DNA): TGCGCCAGCAGCCAAGAGGGGACAGGGGGCGGGGAGACCCAGTACTTC. Its translation is CASSQEGTGGGETQYF.

V and J are TRBV5-1 and TRBJ2-5, with 11 bases that match TRBD2. This CDR3 contains 16 residues. After removal of 4 bases from V and 1 base from J, the junction contained 6 bases not matched to a gene. Germline V gene lookup returns CDR1 SGHRS and CDR2 YFSETQ. CDR3 protein: CASSDGTSGLQETQYF. The CDR3 bases are TGCGCCAGCAGCGACGGGACTAGCGGTCTCCAAGAGACCCAGTACTTC. The full variable domain, rest sourced from reference TRBV5-1 and TRBJ2-5, is KAGVTQTPRYLIKTRGQQVTLSCSPISGHRSVSWYQQTPGQGLQFLFEYFSETQRNKGNFPGRFSGRQFSNSRSEMNVSTLELGDSALYLCASSDGTSGLQETQYFGPGTRLLVL.

V and J are TRBV15 and TRBJ2-1; 7 nucleotides line up with TRBD1. V lost 4 bases and J lost 8; bases outside the gene matches: 8. CDR3 length: 14 residues. Germline CDR1 and CDR2: LNHNV and YYDKDF (reference sequence). CDR3 nucleotides: TGTGCCACCAGCACTGAAGGGGGCGTAGATGAGCAGTTCTTC. The encoded protein is CATSTEGGVDEQFF.

The gene calls are TRBV9 and TRBJ1-1; D possibly corresponds to TRBD1 (5 bases). V was clipped by 0 bases and J by 0 bases, with 12 bases between them. Germline-derived CDR1 and CDR2 are SGDLS and YYNGEE. CDR3 size: 16 residues. CDR3 DNA sequence: TGTGCCAGCAGCGTAGTGGGGCATGATATGAACACTGAAGCTTTCTTT. This codes for CASSVVGHDMNTEAFF.

The CDR3 loop is CASSYSINSPLHF. The CDR3 region has the DNA TGTGCCAGCAGTTACTCGATCAATTCACCCCTCCACTTT. The V call is TRBV6-5, the J call TRBJ1-6; unclear D gene. The CDR3 extends over 13 amino acids. V was pared by 0 bases and J by 7 bases, with 4 bases between. The germline V gene encodes CDR1 MNHEY and CDR2 SVGAGI.

The chain employs TRBV13 and TRBJ2-5; the D call may be TRBD1 or TRBD2 (5 bases each). Germline V gene data show CDR1 as PRHDT and CDR2 as FYEKMQ (reference sequence). The CDR3 runs 14 residues. V shed 5 bases and J shed 1 base, with 11 bases lying between them. In DNA form, the CDR3 reads TGTGCCAGCAGCAACCGGGACGGCCAAGAGACCCAGTACTTC. Amino acids: CASSNRDGQETQYF.

The chain employs TRBV30 and TRBJ1-2; 9 bases agree with TRBD1. The ends lost 8 bases at V and 8 bases at J; junction bases unmatched: 6. The CDR3 covers 11 residues. Germline CDR1 GTSNPN, CDR2 SVGIG (reference sequence). This CDR3 is CALQGAGGYTF. The CDR3 nucleotides are TGTGCCCTACAGGGGGCAGGAGGCTACACCTTC.

This clone has just a few counts. The chain carries TRBV30 and TRBJ2-1; tentative D call: TRBD2 (5 bases). There are 12 residues in the CDR3. CDR1 and CDR2 (germline): GTSNPN, SVGIG (reference sequence). Trimming stripped 3 bases from V and 14 bases from J, with 17 bases between. CDR3 residues: CAWSPDRGVEFF. The CDR3 DNA follows: TGTGCCTGGAGCCCAGACCGGGGAGTGGAGTTCTTC. Full variable domain (remainder filled in from reference TRBV30 and TRBJ2-1): SQTIHQWPATLVQPVGSPLSLECTVEGTSNPNLYWYRQAAGRGLQLLFYSVGIGQISSEVPQNLSASRPQDRQFILSSKKLLLSDSGFYLCAWSPDRGVEFFGPGTRLTVL.

V is TRBV7-8 and J is TRBJ2-3; tentatively, D is TRBD1 (6 bases). The CDR3 sequence is 14 residues long. Looked up from germline, CDR1 is SGHVS and CDR2 is FQNEAQ. The V gene lost 1 base and the J gene lost 5 bases, with 10 bases spanning the gap. The DNA of the CDR3 is TGTGCCAGCAGCTTAGAAGACAGGAGAGATACGCAGTATTTT. Translated, it gives CASSLEDRRDTQYF. Complete variable domain (other parts from reference TRBV7-8 and TRBJ2-3): GAGVSQSPRYKVAKRGQDVALRCDPISGHVSLFWYQQALGQGPEFLTYFQNEAQLDKSGLPSDRFFAERPEGSVSTLKIQRTQQEDSAVYLCASSLEDRRDTQYFGPGTRLTVL.

This chain joins TRBV5-1 and TRBJ1-1, with D possibly matching TRBD1 (6 bases). The germline V gene encodes CDR1 SGHRS and CDR2 YFSETQ. Trimming shortened V by 4 bases and J by 6 bases, and 19 bases separated the two germline ends. This CDR3 region has 15 residues. Here the CDR3 reads CASSTDSPLRAEAFF. Here the CDR3 DNA reads TGCGCCAGCAGCACGGACAGTCCACTTCGGGCTGAAGCTTTCTTT.

V gene TRBV6-5 combines with J gene TRBJ1-5, with TRBD1 matching 7 bases. CDR3 size: 15 residues. V shed 0 bases, J shed 5 bases, and the junction held 4 bases outside the gene matches. In germline, CDR1 is MNHEY, CDR2 SVGAGI. The CDR3 DNA reads TGTGCCAGCAGTTACTCGAGGGACAGTGATCAGCCCCAGCATTTT. It encodes CASSYSRDSDQPQHF.

DNA of the CDR3: TGTGCCAGCAGCTTAGGTCTTCAATCCTACAATGAGCAGTTCTTC. Translated: CASSLGLQSYNEQFF. The J gene is TRBJ2-1, the V gene TRBV13, with D hard to call. Trimming removed 0 bases from V and 1 base from J, with 7 bases in between. The CDR3 loop spans 15 amino acids. Germline V lookup: CDR1 PRHDT, CDR2 FYEKMQ (reference sequence).

To note about this clone: Other DNA sequences in the same sample also yield this CDR3. The V call is TRBV27, the J call TRBJ1-5; a possible D gene is TRBD1 (5 bases). Germline CDR1 and CDR2: MNHEY and SMNVEV (reference sequence). The CDR3 totals 14 residues. The V end lost 0 bases, the J end lost 7 bases, and 10 bases lay between the germline ends. The CDR3 protein is CASSLSGGVQPQHF. In DNA form, the CDR3 reads TGTGCCAGCAGTTTATCGGGGGGGGTACAGCCCCAGCATTTT.

This clone was detected only a few times. This rearrangement joins TRBV2 to TRBJ2-3; TRBD2 matches at 12 bases. V lost 6 bases to trimming and J lost 0 bases; unmatched junction nucleotides: 10. This CDR3 has 18 amino acids. The germline V gene has CDR1 SNHLY and CDR2 FYNNEI. The CDR3 spells CASSPTSGGTPSTDTQYF. The DNA of the CDR3 is TGTGCCAGCAGCCCAACTAGCGGGGGGACCCCAAGCACAGATACGCAGTATTTT.

The J gene is TRBJ1-1, the V gene TRBV30, with D maybe TRBD1 (6 bases). V was trimmed by 0 bases and J by 5 bases, leaving 10 bases between them. This CDR3 region has 13 residues. Germline assignment: CDR1 GTSNPN and CDR2 SVGIG (reference sequence). CDR3 in DNA: TGTGCCTGGAGTGTTGAGGGGGAGACTGAAGCTTTCTTT. As protein: CAWSVEGETEAFF.